This is a list of T cell receptor beta chains from one sample in a study of CD8+ T cells in alopecia areata. Using immunoSEQ multiplex PCR, the repertoire was profiled, and TCRdb retains in-frame clones only, with some absent. The table includes around 150,000 clones, around 55% detected once. The sequencing sample was made of CD4+ T cells sorted from blood. The receptors shown here come from a human donor in good health. Each CDR3 is given with its conserved first and last residue. A D gene is named only where the DNA matches it firmly. A clone size is listed for some rows: how often the clone was seen (once, few, many), or a class if it is expanded.

TRBD2 TRBJ2-3 NA TRBV4-1 CASSPGLAGPFPGPDTQYF TGCGCCAGCAGCCCAGGACTAGCGGGACCCTTTCCGGGGCCAGATACGCAGTATTTT
NA TRBJ2-5 NA TRBV11-2 CASRAGTKAETQYF TGTGCCAGCAGGGCGGGCACCAAAGCGGAGACCCAGTACTTC
NA TRBJ1-2 NA TRBV9 CASSVAMGSHGYTF TGTGCCAGCAGCGTAGCTATGGGCTCACATGGCTACACCTTC
TRBD1 TRBJ2-7 NA TRBV11-1 CASSRRTGGEQYF TGTGCCAGCAGCCGGCGGACAGGGGGCGAGCAGTACTTC
NA TRBJ2-1 NA TRBV20-1 CSARRFREQFF TGCAGTGCTAGGCGGTTTCGCGAGCAGTTCTTC
TRBD2 TRBJ2-7 few TRBV7-8 CASSLVKRLAGISRNEQYF TGTGCCAGCAGCTTAGTGAAGAGACTAGCGGGAATATCGAGGAACGAGCAGTACTTC
NA TRBJ2-3 NA TRBV2 CASSYGASTDTQYF TGTGCCAGCAGCTACGGGGCGAGCACAGATACGCAGTATTTT
TRBD2 TRBJ2-5 NA TRBV7-8 CASSLGFSAGGGTQYF TGTGCCAGCAGCTTAGGATTTTCGGCGGGAGGGGGGACCCAGTACTTC
NA TRBJ1-3 medium-sized TRBV28 CASTWGGTGNTIYF TGTGCCAGCACCTGGGGGGGGACTGGAAACACCATATATTTT
NA TRBJ1-2 few TRBV6-5 CASSSGNYGYTF TGTGCCAGCAGTTCTGGGAACTATGGCTACACCTTC
TRBD2 TRBJ2-2 NA TRBV28 CASSPPVSGANTGELFF TGTGCCAGCAGTCCCCCTGTTAGCGGGGCTAACACCGGGGAGCTGTTTTTT
NA TRBJ2-6 once TRBV15 CATSGRFSGANVLTF TGTGCCACCAGCGGGCGGTTCTCTGGGGCCAACGTCCTGACTTTC
NA TRBJ2-1 NA TRBV30 CAWSVLGSNSYNEQFF TGTGCCTGGAGTGTGTTGGGCTCCAACTCCTACAATGAGCAGTTCTTC
TRBD2 TRBJ2-1 few TRBV7-9 CASSFGLAGVGEQFF TGTGCCAGCAGCTTCGGGCTAGCGGGAGTTGGGGAGCAGTTCTTC
TRBD1 TRBJ2-3 NA TRBV20-1 CSASLGGAQYF TGCAGTGCTAGCCTAGGGGGCGCGCAGTATTTT
NA TRBJ2-3 NA TRBV6-5 CASSYRLPYLTDTQYF TGTGCCAGCAGTTACAGACTACCCTATCTCACAGATACGCAGTATTTT
NA TRBJ2-7 few TRBV29-1 CSVEDRGEQYF TGCAGCGTTGAAGATCGCGGGGAGCAGTACTTC
NA TRBJ2-7 NA TRBV18 CASSPRQGTYEQYF TGTGCCAGCTCACCACGTCAGGGGACCTACGAGCAGTACTTC
NA TRBJ1-2 NA TRBV2 CASSLDPRANYGYTF TGTGCCAGCAGTCTCGACCCACGAGCTAACTATGGCTACACCTTC
NA TRBJ1-1 few TRBV6-5 CASQGGDIEAFF TGTGCCAGTCAGGGTGGGGATATTGAAGCTTTCTTT
NA TRBJ1-1 NA TRBV6-5 CAISDQGGTEAFF TGTGCCATCAGTGACCAGGGAGGCACTGAAGCTTTCTTT
NA TRBJ2-7 NA TRBV5-1 CASSLAEFYEQYF TGCGCCAGCAGCTTGGCCGAATTTTACGAGCAGTACTTC
NA TRBJ1-3 NA TRBV30 CAWSVRNTIYF TGTGCCTGGAGTGTACGTAACACCATATATTTT
TRBD2 TRBJ2-1 few TRBV29-1 CSGGLAGGPYNEQFF TGCAGCGGGGGACTAGCGGGAGGCCCCTACAATGAGCAGTTCTTC
TRBD2 TRBJ2-1 NA TRBV2 CASKTGLASYNEQFF TGTGCCAGCAAGACGGGACTAGCATCCTACAATGAGCAGTTCTTC
NA TRBJ1-1 NA TRBV5-1 CASSILQGDGTEAFF TGCGCCAGCAGCATACTTCAGGGCGATGGTACTGAAGCTTTCTTT
TRBD1 TRBJ2-7 NA TRBV19 CASSTRGSSYEQYF TGTGCCAGTAGTACCAGGGGGAGCTCCTACGAGCAGTACTTC